The following is a TCR beta chain sequence with its context. Ligated cDNA underwent four rounds of PCR with nested alpha and beta constant region primers and SP2. Reverse transcription of blood and skin TCR RNA was primed at alpha and beta constant regions. Using its own MiXCR run on the 5' RACE reads, TCRdb lists one record per CDR3 protein. The table shows roughly 60,000 distinct CDR3 sequences, with about 7.2% occurring only once. The data derive from a study of naive and memory T cell subsets. An oligonucleotide containing a UMI was ligated to the 3' end of TCR cDNA. V gave up 4 bases and J gave up 7 bases, with 20 bases separating them. This CDR3 has 15 amino acids. Per germline, CDR1 SGHRS and CDR2 YFSETQ.

The chain employs TRBV5-1 and TRBJ2-5; D perhaps matches TRBD1 (6 bases). The TCR comes from a male donor in good health. CDR3: CASSVTGPPSGTQYF. The CDR3 coding sequence is TGCGCCAGCAGCGTGACAGGCCCACCGTCGGGGACCCAGTACTTC.